Following are 32 T cell receptor beta chains from one sample sequenced in a study of cytomegalovirus exposure and HLA in healthy donors. The study ran its PCR with 60 Vbeta and 13 Jbeta primers. Sequenced by immunoSEQ multiplex PCR; TCRdb stores in-frame clones only, minus some. The data contain under 150,000 clones, about 71% of them singletons. The sequenced sample was PBMCs. The receptors stem from a woman between 55 and 75 years old in good health and CMV-seropositive.

This chain joins TRBV28 and TRBJ1-2; D remains ambiguous. Trimming took 1 base from V and 0 from J, leaving 9 bases between them. There are 15 residues in the CDR3. Per germline, CDR1 MDHEN and CDR2 SYDVKM. The CDR3 here is CASSLYGRANYGYTF. CDR3 nucleotides: TGTGCCAGCAGTTTATACGGTAGAGCTAACTATGGCTACACCTTC.

The chain employs TRBV7-3 and TRBJ1-5; D perhaps matches TRBD1 (6 bases). Germline loops: CDR1 SGHTA, CDR2 FQGTGA. The germline V and J ends were trimmed by 2 bases and 10 bases, with 12 bases remaining between them. CDR3 length equals 13 residues. This CDR3 is CASSLVPGTPQHF. For the CDR3, the DNA is TGTGCCAGCAGCTTAGTTCCGGGGACACCCCAGCATTTT.

This chain joins TRBV18 and TRBJ1-6, with D tentatively TRBD1 (5 bases). Germline V gene data show CDR1 as KGHSH and CDR2 as LQKENI. Trimming removed 6 bases from V and 4 bases from J, with 16 bases in between. There are 16 residues in the CDR3. This chain's CDR3 is CASSSNMQGYNSPLHF. The CDR3 DNA follows: TGTGCCAGCTCCTCAAACATGCAGGGTTATAATTCACCCCTCCACTTT.

The chain combines TRBV5-4 with TRBJ2-5; 7 nucleotides line up with TRBD2. CDR3 length: 15 residues. CDR1 and CDR2 from the germline V gene are SGHNT and YYREEE (reference sequence). With 5 bases clipped from V and 2 bases from J, the junction kept 9 bases outside the gene matches. The CDR3 nucleotides are TGTGCCAGCAGTCCCTACTCTAGCGGTCAAGAGACCCAGTACTTC. Translated: CASSPYSSGQETQYF.

The chain carries TRBV7-9 and TRBJ1-5, with 8 bases fitting TRBD1. CDR3 size: 15 residues. CDR1 SEHNR and CDR2 FQNEAQ come from the germline V gene (reference sequence). Germline trimming cut 1 base from V and 4 bases from J; bases unmatched to any gene: 3. The CDR3 DNA is TGTGCCAGCAGCTTAGGGGACAGGAGGAATCAGCCCCAGCATTTT. Translating gives CASSLGDRRNQPQHF. The full variable domain, its missing parts supplied by reference TRBV7-9 and TRBJ1-5, is DTGVSQNPRHKITKRGQNVTFRCDPISEHNRLYWYRQTLGQGPEFLTYFQNEAQLEKSRLLSDRFSAERPKGSFSTLEIQRTEQGDSAMYLCASSLGDRRNQPQHFGDGTRLSIL.

The chain couples TRBV28 to TRBJ1-2, with D possibly being TRBD1 (5 bases). The V end lost 6 bases, the J end lost 3 bases, and 11 bases lay between the germline ends. In germline, CDR1 is MDHEN, CDR2 SYDVKM. There are 13 residues in the CDR3. The CDR3 DNA follows: TGTGCCAGCAGCACAGCGGGGGACTATGGCTACACCTTC. Encoded protein: CASSTAGDYGYTF.

This clone was found once. This specimen includes other DNA sequences encoding the same CDR3. The chain is built from TRBV5-1 and TRBJ2-2, with D possibly TRBD2 on 7 matching bases. V lost 0 bases to trimming and J lost 3 bases, with 9 bases between them. CDR3 length: 15 residues. Germline CDR1 reads SGHRS; CDR2 reads YFSETQ. Here the CDR3 reads CASSLVGGDTGELFF. The CDR3 DNA reads as TGCGCCAGCAGCTTGGTAGGGGGGGACACCGGGGAGCTGTTTTTT.

The chain uses TRBV18 and TRBJ1-2; perhaps TRBD1 as D (6 bases). Trimming removed 3 bases at V and 1 base at J, with 12 bases between. This CDR3 contains 15 residues. Looked up from germline, CDR1 is KGHSH and CDR2 is LQKENI. The CDR3 DNA reads TGTGCCAGCTCACCTTCGACAGGTCTTAACTATGGCTACACCTTC. As protein: CASSPSTGLNYGYTF.

The rearrangement uses TRBV7-3 and TRBJ2-7; the D gene is possibly TRBD2 (6 bases). Germline V gives CDR1 SGHTA, CDR2 FQGTGA. The CDR3 covers 16 residues. V was trimmed by 1 base and J by 5 bases, leaving 18 bases between them. Here the CDR3 reads CASSLRGDVVSDEQYF. The DNA for the CDR3 is TGTGCCAGCAGCTTAAGGGGGGACGTGGTCTCTGACGAGCAGTACTTC. The variable domain in full, completed from reference TRBV7-3 and TRBJ2-7, reads GAGVSQTPSNKVTEKGKYVELRCDPISGHTALYWYRQSLGQGPEFLIYFQGTGAADDSGLPNDRFFAVRPEGSVSTLKIQRTERGDSAVYLCASSLRGDVVSDEQYFGPGTRLTVT.

This clone was seen a handful of times. The chain has TRBV6-5 and TRBJ1-1; 7 positions match TRBD1. Per the germline V gene, CDR1 is MNHEY and CDR2 is SVGAGI. The ends lost 6 bases at V and 2 bases at J; junction bases unmatched: 6. CDR3 length: 14 amino acids. CDR3 residues: CASSRDRANTEAFF. CDR3 DNA sequence: TGTGCCAGCAGCCGCGACAGGGCTAACACTGAAGCTTTCTTT.

This clone was seen only a few times. V and J are TRBV5-4 and TRBJ1-2; 9 bases match TRBD1. V dropped 3 bases and J dropped 4; count of bases not matched to a gene: 4. Germline CDR1 is SGHNT and CDR2 is YYREEE (reference sequence). CDR3 length: 14 amino acids. CDR3 coding DNA: TGTGCCAGCAGCTCGGGACAGGGATTCTATGGCTACACCTTC. This gives the protein CASSSGQGFYGYTF.

The V and J genes are TRBV5-1 and TRBJ2-7, with D perhaps TRBD1 (5 bases). The V end lost 4 bases, the J end lost 2 bases, and 10 bases lay between the germline ends. CDR1 is SGHRS and CDR2 is YFSETQ in the germline V gene. CDR3 length equals 13 residues. The CDR3, as DNA: TGCGCCAGCAGCCCCGACAGTGCCTACGAGCAGTACTTC. This sequence encodes CASSPDSAYEQYF.

Turning to this clone: Germline is not matched at one junction end, which may reflect a read error. The V call is TRBV7-9, the J call TRBJ2-7; 8 nucleotides line up with TRBD2. The CDR3 is made up of 12 amino acids. CDR1 is SEHNR, CDR2 FQNEAQ, per germline (reference sequence). The DNA of the CDR3 is TGTTCCAGCAGCCCGGGGGGGTACGAGCAGTACTTC. Translating gives CSSSPGGYEQYF.

The rearrangement uses TRBV7-3 and TRBJ1-3; D is uncertain. Trimming pared 0 bases from V and 0 bases from J, leaving 9 bases between. Germline V gene data show CDR1 as SGHTA and CDR2 as FQGTGA. This CDR3 is 16 amino acids long. CDR3 amino acids: CASSLTAGISGNTIYF. CDR3 DNA sequence: TGTGCCAGCAGCTTAACCGCGGGGATCTCTGGAAACACCATATATTTT. The full variable domain, with the rest looked up from reference TRBV7-3 and TRBJ1-3, is GAGVSQTPSNKVTEKGKYVELRCDPISGHTALYWYRQSLGQGPEFLIYFQGTGAADDSGLPNDRFFAVRPEGSVSTLKIQRTERGDSAVYLCASSLTAGISGNTIYFGEGSWLTVV.

V usage is TRBV5-1 and J usage is TRBJ2-1; no clear D gene. CDR3 length: 15 amino acids. Trimming shortened V by 4 bases and J by 4 bases, and 15 bases separated the two germline ends. CDR1 is SGHRS and CDR2 is YFSETQ in the germline V gene. The CDR3: CASSMETPTYNEQFF. The CDR3 DNA reads as TGCGCCAGCAGCATGGAGACACCTACTTACAATGAGCAGTTCTTC.

This clone was found a few times. The chain links TRBV9 to TRBJ2-2, with TRBD1 matching over 8 bases. V was clipped by 0 bases and J by 1 base; unmatched bases: 2. This CDR3 contains 16 residues. The germline V gene has CDR1 SGDLS and CDR2 YYNGEE. The CDR3 sequence is CASSVATGGNTGELFF. The CDR3 DNA sequence: TGTGCCAGCAGCGTAGCTACAGGGGGGAACACCGGGGAGCTGTTTTTT. Using reference TRBV9 and TRBJ2-2 for the parts outside the CDR3, the full variable domain is DSGVTQTPKHLITATGQRVTLRCSPRSGDLSVYWYQQSLDQGLQFLIQYYNGEERAKGNILERFSAQQFPDLHSELNLSSLELGDSALYFCASSVATGGNTGELFFGEGSRLTVL.

In DNA, the CDR3 is TGTGCCAGCAGTGAGGGGACAGGGAATCAGCCCCAGCATTTT. This sequence encodes CASSEGTGNQPQHF. This chain connects TRBV6-1 to TRBJ1-5, with TRBD1 matching over 9 bases. V gave up 3 bases and J gave up 4 bases; unmatched junction bases: 1. Per the germline V gene, CDR1 is MNHNS and CDR2 is SASEGT. CDR3 length: 14 residues.

This chain uses TRBV6-5 with TRBJ1-6, with D possibly matching TRBD1 (5 bases). CDR1 and CDR2 (germline): MNHEY, SVGAGI. Trimming left V 4 bases short and J 6 bases short, with 13 bases between. CDR3 size: 15 residues. The CDR3 loop reads CASSFRQPLNSPLHF. In DNA form, the CDR3 reads TGTGCCAGCAGTTTCCGACAGCCACTTAATTCACCCCTCCACTTT.

The chain joins TRBV4-2 to TRBJ1-2; D unresolved. Germline loops: CDR1 LGHNA, CDR2 YNFKEQ. The V and J ends lost 1 base and 4 bases respectively, with 16 bases between them. The CDR3 covers 16 residues. For the CDR3, the DNA is TGTGCCAGCAGCCAAGGGCAATCGACGGAGCCCTATGGCTACACCTTC. Amino acids: CASSQGQSTEPYGYTF.

V is TRBV19 and J is TRBJ2-4, with TRBD2 matching 11 bases. The CDR3 is 15 amino acids. V gave up 9 bases and J gave up 2 bases; unmatched junction bases: 6. CDR1 is LNHDA, CDR2 SQIVND, per germline (reference sequence). For the CDR3, the DNA is TGTGCCAGCTATAGCGGGGGGGCGTCCAAAAACATTCAGTACTTC. It specifies CASYSGGASKNIQYF.

The chain combines TRBV6-5 with TRBJ1-4, with 7 bases lining up with TRBD1. This CDR3 is built from 11 residues. The V and J ends lost 11 bases and 9 bases, in that order; junction bases with no gene match: 6. The germline V gene has CDR1 MNHEY and CDR2 SVGAGI. For the CDR3, the DNA is TGTGCCGCAGGGGGACAGAAAAAACTGTTTTTT. This gives the protein CAAGGQKKLFF.

The chain combines TRBV2 with TRBJ2-7; TRBD2 matches at 7 bases. Germline values: CDR1 SNHLY, CDR2 FYNNEI. The CDR3 is 14 amino acids. With 6 bases clipped from V and 6 bases from J, the junction kept 11 bases outside the gene matches. The CDR3 DNA reads TGTGCCAGCAGGTCCCCCAGCGGGGCCAGCGAGCAGTACTTC. Translating it yields CASRSPSGASEQYF.

Only a few counts were recorded for this clone. V usage is TRBV19 and J usage is TRBJ2-7; 8 bases are shared with TRBD1. With V trimmed by 9 bases and J by 2 bases, 9 bases remained unmatched. The CDR3 is 14 residues long. Germline V gene sequence: CDR1 LNHDA, CDR2 SQIVND (reference sequence). For the CDR3, the DNA is TGTGCCAGCGGATCCGGGACAGGAGCCTACGAGCAGTACTTC. As protein: CASGSGTGAYEQYF.

The V call is TRBV6-6, the J call TRBJ2-3; 7 nucleotides line up with TRBD1. V gave up 2 bases and J gave up 3 bases; unmatched junction bases: 5. Germline CDR1 and CDR2: MNHNY and SVGAGI (reference sequence). The CDR3 is made up of 15 amino acids. The CDR3 region is CASSYGTERTDTQYF. The CDR3, as DNA: TGTGCCAGCAGTTACGGGACAGAGCGGACAGATACGCAGTATTTT.

V gene TRBV7-9 combines with J gene TRBJ1-2; D not certain. Per the germline V gene, CDR1 is SEHNR and CDR2 is FQNEAQ (reference sequence). Trimming stripped 1 base from V and 5 bases from J, with 8 bases between. This CDR3 has 13 amino acids. CDR3 region: CASSLDAVYGYTF. The DNA for the CDR3 is TGTGCCAGCAGCTTAGATGCAGTTTATGGCTACACCTTC. The full variable domain, its missing parts supplied by reference TRBV7-9 and TRBJ1-2, is DTGVSQNPRHKITKRGQNVTFRCDPISEHNRLYWYRQTLGQGPEFLTYFQNEAQLEKSRLLSDRFSAERPKGSFSTLEIQRTEQGDSAMYLCASSLDAVYGYTFGSGTRLTVV.

The chain couples TRBV6-1 to TRBJ2-2; D unclear. With 5 bases removed from V and 3 bases from J, the gap between germline ends came to 4 bases. Looked up from germline, CDR1 is MNHNS and CDR2 is SASEGT. This CDR3 is built from 12 residues. The CDR3 DNA reads as TGTGCCAGCAGTCCCTACACCGGGGAGCTGTTTTTT. Amino acids: CASSPYTGELFF.

The table lists this clone with a few counts. V is TRBV19 and J is TRBJ1-4, with 7 positions matching TRBD1. The V gene's germline CDR1 is LNHDA and CDR2 SQIVND (reference sequence). V dropped 2 bases and J dropped 5; count of bases not matched to a gene: 2. The length of the CDR3 is 14 residues. As DNA, the CDR3 is TGTGCCAGTAGTATAATGACAGGGAATGAAAAACTGTTTTTT. Its protein is CASSIMTGNEKLFF. The full variable domain, in which reference TRBV19 and TRBJ1-4 provide the parts outside the CDR3, is DGGITQSPKYLFRKEGQNVTLSCEQNLNHDAMYWYRQDPGQGLRLIYYSQIVNDFQKGDIAEGYSVSREKKESFPLTVTSAQKNPTAFYLCASSIMTGNEKLFFGSGTQLSVL.

This clone was recorded a few times. J is TRBJ1-5 and V is TRBV6-5; D perhaps matches TRBD1 (5 bases). Trimming shortened V by 6 bases and J by 6 bases, and 18 bases separated the two germline ends. Germline-derived CDR1 and CDR2 are MNHEY and SVGAGI. CDR3 length: 15 amino acids. In DNA, the CDR3 is TGTGCCAGCAGACCGGGGGGGGGAGGGAGTCAGCCCCAGCATTTT. It translates to CASRPGGGGSQPQHF.

V usage is TRBV6-1 and J usage is TRBJ2-5; unclear D gene. V gave up 1 base and J gave up 1 base, with 7 bases separating them. Germline values: CDR1 MNHNS, CDR2 SASEGT. The CDR3 runs to 14 residues. Here the CDR3 reads CASSEVVSQETQYF. CDR3 DNA sequence: TGTGCCAGCAGTGAAGTCGTCAGCCAAGAGACCCAGTACTTC.

In this sample, this clone turned up once. The J gene is TRBJ1-5, the V gene TRBV5-1; the match to TRBD1 covers 7 bases. V lost 2 bases, J lost 3 bases, and 8 bases stayed unmatched. From germline, CDR1 is SGHRS and CDR2 YFSETQ. The CDR3 has 16 amino acids. The CDR3 spells CASSLGAGGPNQPQHF. Here the CDR3 DNA reads TGCGCCAGCAGCTTAGGGGCAGGGGGGCCCAATCAGCCCCAGCATTTT.

The chain has TRBV19 and TRBJ1-5; 8 bases agree with TRBD1. V was clipped by 5 bases and J by 3 bases; unmatched bases: 6. The CDR3 is 15 amino acids. CDR1 LNHDA and CDR2 SQIVND come from the germline V gene (reference sequence). DNA of the CDR3: TGTGCCAGTAGTCCGGGACAGGTGGCCAATCAGCCCCAGCATTTT. This translates into CASSPGQVANQPQHF. Combining the CDR3 with reference TRBV19 and TRBJ1-5 gives the whole variable domain DGGITQSPKYLFRKEGQNVTLSCEQNLNHDAMYWYRQDPGQGLRLIYYSQIVNDFQKGDIAEGYSVSREKKESFPLTVTSAQKNPTAFYLCASSPGQVANQPQHFGDGTRLSIL.

The chain has TRBV18 and TRBJ1-1; 8 positions agree with TRBD1. This CDR3 region has 16 residues. Germline trimming cut 2 bases from V and 2 bases from J; bases unmatched to any gene: 7. CDR1 and CDR2 (germline): KGHSH, LQKENI. CDR3 amino acids: CASSPSLQGANTEAFF. The CDR3 DNA reads as TGTGCCAGCTCACCATCTTTGCAGGGGGCAAACACTGAAGCTTTCTTT.